The 23 T cell receptor beta chains below were found in one sample sequenced in a study of cytomegalovirus exposure and HLA in healthy donors. TCRdb's copy holds only in-frame clones and misses some; the assay was immunoSEQ multiplex PCR. The sample yields 82,000 or so clones, 85% to 95% seen once. Sequencing was done on a sample of PBMCs. The receptors stem from a man in his late teens or twenties in good health and CMV-seronegative.

The V gene is TRBV25-1, the J gene TRBJ1-6; the D gene is possibly TRBD1 (5 bases). Germline CDR1 is MGHDK and CDR2 is SYGVNS. The CDR3 covers 17 residues. V lost 1 base, J lost 1 base, and 11 bases lay in between. CDR3 amino acids: CASSEWGGKSYNSPLHF. Here the CDR3 DNA reads TGTGCCAGCAGTGAATGGGGCGGCAAGTCCTATAATTCACCCCTCCACTTT.

The chain's CDR3 is CASTSTGLTGELFF. The CDR3 coding sequence is TGTGCCAGCACCTCGACAGGGCTCACCGGGGAGCTGTTTTTT. The genes are TRBV11-1 and TRBJ2-2; 7 bases are a match to TRBD1. The CDR3 has 14 residues. The germline gives CDR1 SGHAT, CDR2 FQDESV (reference sequence). J was trimmed by 4 bases and V by 7 bases; bases with no gene match: 6.

The rearrangement uses TRBV30 and TRBJ2-7, with a tentative D call TRBD1 (5 bases). Trimming removed 0 bases from V and 5 bases from J, with 11 bases in between. Germline CDR1 and CDR2: GTSNPN and SVGIG (reference sequence). This CDR3 has 13 residues. Here the CDR3 reads CAWSVGAPDEQYF. DNA for the CDR3: TGTGCCTGGAGTGTAGGGGCTCCGGACGAGCAGTACTTC. Looking up the rest from reference TRBV30 and TRBJ2-7 gives the full variable domain: SQTIHQWPATLVQPVGSPLSLECTVEGTSNPNLYWYRQAAGRGLQLLFYSVGIGQISSEVPQNLSASRPQDRQFILSSKKLLLSDSGFYLCAWSVGAPDEQYFGPGTRLTVT.

This rearrangement joins TRBV4-3 to TRBJ1-2; D gene uncertain. With 3 bases removed from V and 2 bases from J, the gap between germline ends came to 10 bases. CDR3 length: 14 amino acids. Germline CDR1 LGHNA, CDR2 YSLEER. The CDR3 coding sequence is TGCGCCAGCAGCCAGGCCGGGAGCAACTATGGCTACACCTTC. Protein sequence: CASSQAGSNYGYTF.

The rearrangement links TRBV7-6 to TRBJ2-6; D remains ambiguous. Trimming stripped 3 bases from V and 3 bases from J, with 15 bases between. CDR1 and CDR2 (germline): SGHVS, FNYEAQ. CDR3 length equals 17 residues. CDR3 residues: CASSFSPGPYGANVLTF. In DNA, the CDR3 is TGTGCCAGCAGCTTCTCCCCTGGGCCGTATGGGGCCAACGTCCTGACTTTC.

J is TRBJ2-4 and V is TRBV11-3, with TRBD2 as a possible D gene (6 bases). The V and J ends lost 4 bases and 3 bases respectively, with 13 bases between them. The V gene's germline CDR1 is SGHNT and CDR2 YENEEA. This CDR3 has 15 amino acids. The CDR3 loop reads CASSSGGVGKNIQYF. The CDR3 bases are TGTGCCAGCAGCTCGGGCGGGGTCGGCAAAAACATTCAGTACTTC. Full variable domain (remainder filled in from reference TRBV11-3 and TRBJ2-4): EAGVVQSPRYKIIEKKQPVAFWCNPISGHNTLYWYLQNLGQGPELLIRYENEEAVDDSQLPKDRFSAERLKGVDSTLKIQPAELGDSAVYLCASSSGGVGKNIQYFGAGTRLSVL.

V and J are TRBV5-1 and TRBJ1-4, with TRBD1 matching 7 bases. The CDR3 length is 14 residues. With V trimmed by 4 bases and J by 4 bases, 4 bases remained unmatched. Germline-derived CDR1 and CDR2 are SGHRS and YFSETQ. The DNA for the CDR3 is TGCGCCAGCAGCCCGGACAGGTTTAATGAAAAACTGTTTTTT. Translated: CASSPDRFNEKLFF.

This clone has only a few counts. The gene calls are TRBV9 and TRBJ2-7; tentatively, D is TRBD1 (6 bases). Germline assignment: CDR1 SGDLS and CDR2 YYNGEE. Deletions cut 3 bases from V and 12 bases from J, with 16 bases between. The CDR3 extends over 12 amino acids. The CDR3 coding sequence is TGTGCCAGCAGCGCAGCGCTGGGACATCTGTACTTC. Encoded protein: CASSAALGHLYF.

J is TRBJ1-4 and V is TRBV4-1; D not certain. Trimming removed 1 base at V and 1 base at J, with 7 bases between. The CDR3 totals 15 residues. Germline V gene sequence: CDR1 MGHRA, CDR2 YSYEKL. CDR3 protein: CASSQVLGTNEKLFF. The CDR3 DNA follows: TGCGCCAGCAGCCAAGTTCTAGGAACTAATGAAAAACTGTTTTTT.

The V gene is TRBV7-9, the J gene TRBJ2-7; 13 nucleotides match TRBD2. Germline V gene data show CDR1 as SEHNR and CDR2 as FQNEAQ (reference sequence). V gave up 3 bases and J gave up 2 bases; unmatched junction bases: 1. The CDR3 is 15 residues long. CDR3 in amino acids: CASSFGTSGTYEQYF. The CDR3, as DNA: TGTGCCAGCAGCTTCGGGACTAGCGGGACCTACGAGCAGTACTTC.

This sequence joins TRBV27 and TRBJ2-7; D may be TRBD1 (6 bases). There are 15 residues in the CDR3. The V end was cut by 7 bases, the J end by 2 bases, with 18 bases between. Germline CDR1 is MNHEY and CDR2 is SMNVEV (reference sequence). The DNA for the CDR3 is TGTGCCAGCACCCCCTACAAGGGGGTGGCCTACGAGCAGTACTTC. As protein: CASTPYKGVAYEQYF.

The chain recombines TRBV18 with TRBJ2-7, with TRBD1 matching 12 bases. With V trimmed by 6 bases and J by 5 bases, 8 bases remained unmatched. Germline CDR1 is KGHSH and CDR2 is LQKENI. The CDR3 has 15 residues. The CDR3 loop reads CASSITGTGGNEQYF. CDR3 sequence (DNA): TGTGCCAGCTCGATTACCGGGACAGGGGGCAACGAGCAGTACTTC.

The chain links TRBV12-5 to TRBJ1-6; no reliable D call. The germline V and J ends were trimmed by 1 base and 10 bases, with 11 bases remaining between them. CDR3 size: 14 residues. The germline V gene has CDR1 LGHNT and CDR2 FRNRAP. CDR3 residues: CASGLDVRKSPLHF. In nucleotides, the CDR3 is TGTGCTAGTGGTTTGGACGTCAGGAAATCACCCCTCCACTTT.

V usage is TRBV4-2 and J usage is TRBJ2-3, with D possibly being TRBD2 (5 bases). The V gene's germline CDR1 is LGHNA and CDR2 YNFKEQ. Trimming removed 8 bases from V and 4 bases from J, with 19 bases in between. The CDR3 is made up of 15 amino acids. The chain's CDR3 is CASGLFEGEADTQYF. The CDR3, as DNA: TGTGCCAGCGGCCTTTTTGAGGGAGAGGCAGATACGCAGTATTTT.

J is TRBJ1-2 and V is TRBV7-9; a possible D gene is TRBD1 (5 bases). Germline CDR1 and CDR2: SEHNR and FQNEAQ (reference sequence). The CDR3 is 14 residues long. The ends were cut back, 5 bases at V and 3 bases at J, with 13 bases in the middle. DNA for the CDR3: TGTGCCAGCAGCCCGACACAGGAATACTATGGCTACACCTTC. Encoded protein: CASSPTQEYYGYTF.

V is TRBV13 and J is TRBJ2-5, with 8 bases identical to TRBD1. V was pared by 11 bases and J by 5 bases, with 13 bases of the junction left unmatched. The germline gives CDR1 PRHDT, CDR2 FYEKMQ (reference sequence). This CDR3 contains 14 residues. The CDR3 protein is CACIRQGAGETQYF. In DNA form, the CDR3 reads TGTGCCTGTATCCGGCAGGGGGCGGGGGAGACCCAGTACTTC.

The V call is TRBV13, the J call TRBJ1-1; TRBD1 might be the D (5 bases). Germline lookup yields CDR1 PRHDT and CDR2 FYEKMQ (reference sequence). The CDR3 extends over 17 amino acids. The V and J ends lost 5 bases and 1 base respectively, with 20 bases between them. In DNA form, the CDR3 reads TGTGCCAGCAGCCTCTATGGACACACGAAAGGGAACACTGAAGCTTTCTTT. Residues: CASSLYGHTKGNTEAFF.

The chain uses TRBV6-1 and TRBJ2-7, with D perhaps matching TRBD2 (6 bases). CDR3 length: 14 residues. Trimming took off 1 base at V and 7 bases at J, with 14 bases between the two ends. CDR1 is MNHNS, CDR2 SASEGT, per germline. CDR3 protein: CASSEGDVRGEQYF. In DNA form, the CDR3 reads TGTGCCAGCAGTGAAGGGGACGTTCGGGGGGAGCAGTACTTC.

This clone was recorded only once. The chain employs TRBV5-1 and TRBJ2-1; tentative D call: TRBD2 (5 bases). CDR3 size: 15 residues. Germline lookup yields CDR1 SGHRS and CDR2 YFSETQ. V was clipped by 0 bases and J by 7 bases, with 14 bases between them. The CDR3 spells CASSLAAGRSNEQFF. The CDR3 coding sequence is TGCGCCAGCAGCTTGGCGGCGGGTCGGTCGAATGAGCAGTTCTTC.

V is TRBV2 and J is TRBJ1-5; 7 bases are shared with TRBD1. V gave up 6 bases and J gave up 4 bases; unmatched junction bases: 3. CDR1 SNHLY and CDR2 FYNNEI come from the germline V gene. This CDR3 comprises 13 residues. CDR3 sequence (DNA): TGTGCCAGCAGGGGGACAGCGAATCAGCCCCAGCATTTT. It codes for CASRGTANQPQHF.

This chain joins TRBV7-2 and TRBJ1-2, with TRBD1 matching 7 bases. Looked up from germline, CDR1 is SGHTA and CDR2 is FQGNSA. The V gene end was trimmed by 4 bases and the J gene end by 8 bases; junction bases not matched to a gene: 13. The CDR3 extends over 15 amino acids. The CDR3 nucleotides read TGTGCCAGCAGCTATAAGGGGGCAGGGGGGACCGGCTACACCTTC. Translation gives CASSYKGAGGTGYTF.

V and J are TRBV7-2 and TRBJ1-1; TRBD1 aligns across 8 bases. This CDR3 contains 14 residues. V shed 5 bases and J 4 bases; nucleotides not matched to a gene: 6. Per germline, CDR1 SGHTA and CDR2 FQGNSA. The CDR3 DNA reads as TGTGCCAGCAGCCCCGACAGGGGAGGCACTGAAGCTTTCTTT. It codes for CASSPDRGGTEAFF.

The gene calls are TRBV19 and TRBJ2-6, with a tentative D call TRBD1 (5 bases). V was shortened by 3 bases and J by 0 bases, with 9 bases between the two germline ends. Germline V lookup: CDR1 LNHDA, CDR2 SQIVND (reference sequence). This CDR3 contains 16 residues. CDR3: CASSIRALSGANVLTF. CDR3 nucleotides: TGTGCCAGTAGTATCAGGGCCCTCTCTGGGGCCAACGTCCTGACTTTC.